The present T cell receptor beta chain was sequenced within a study of cytomegalovirus exposure and HLA in healthy donors. The CDR3 is 15 residues long. Germline assignment: CDR1 MNHNS and CDR2 SASEGT. J lost 3 bases, V lost 9 bases, and 9 bases had no gene match. Primers: 60 Vbeta forward and 13 Jbeta reverse. TCRdb's copy holds only in-frame clones and misses some; the assay was immunoSEQ multiplex PCR. Across about 55,000 clones, the top ten clones capture about 9.1% of the sample. The clonotype was recovered from a man aged 45 to 65 in good health and CMV-seropositive. The sample comprised PBMCs. The chain combines TRBV6-1 with TRBJ1-5; 9 bases map to TRBD1. The CDR3 protein is CASSRQGGFNQPQHF. In DNA form, the CDR3 reads TGTGCCAGTTCCCGACAGGGGGGATTCAATCAGCCCCAGCATTTT.